Below are 25 T cell receptor beta chains sequenced from a single sample in a study of T cell changes during pregnancy in multiple sclerosis. TCRdb's copy holds only in-frame clones and misses some; the assay was immunoSEQ multiplex PCR. The table shows roughly 17,000 clones, with under 90% occurring only once. The sequencing used CD8+ T cells from peripheral blood mononuclear cells, collected after pregnancy. The source is a female donor with multiple sclerosis, enrolled in a pregnancy study.

This chain uses TRBV15 with TRBJ2-1; D perhaps matches TRBD2 (6 bases). The V end was cut by 8 bases, the J end by 3 bases, with 26 bases between. From germline, CDR1 is LNHNV and CDR2 YYDKDF (reference sequence). The CDR3 spans 18 residues. CDR3 in amino acids: CATAMVLDSGYFYNEQFF. CDR3 sequence (DNA): TGTGCCACCGCGATGGTGTTAGATAGCGGATATTTCTACAATGAGCAGTTCTTC.

This clone occurred a few times. This chain uses TRBV7-2 with TRBJ2-1; D may be TRBD1 (6 bases). The length of the CDR3 is 16 residues. From germline, CDR1 is SGHTA and CDR2 FQGNSA. Between the trimmed V and J ends, which lost 0 bases and 0 bases, there was a span of 9 bases. The chain's CDR3 is CASSLAGQSSYNEQFF. In nucleotides, the CDR3 is TGTGCCAGCAGCTTAGCCGGACAGAGCTCCTACAATGAGCAGTTCTTC.

In this sample, this clone turned up once. J is TRBJ2-7 and V is TRBV7-8; 7 positions match TRBD1. Germline lookup yields CDR1 SGHVS and CDR2 FQNEAQ. The CDR3 totals 14 residues. V trimming: 1 base; J trimming: 5 bases; junction bases outside the gene matches: 5. The CDR3 coding sequence is TGTGCCAGCAGCTTAGGAGGGGGCAGAGACGAGCAGTACTTC. It codes for CASSLGGGRDEQYF.

The DNA of the CDR3 is TGTGCCAGCAGACCGGGACAAGAAGCTTTCTTT. Amino acid sequence: CASRPGQEAFF. This rearrangement joins TRBV2 to TRBJ1-1, with D possibly being TRBD1 (6 bases). The V end was cut by 6 bases, the J end by 8 bases, with 10 bases between. Germline V lookup: CDR1 SNHLY, CDR2 FYNNEI. The CDR3 extends over 11 amino acids.

This clone was found once. The J gene is TRBJ2-3, the V gene TRBV4-1; TRBD1 agrees at 8 bases. Looked up from germline, CDR1 is MGHRA and CDR2 is YSYEKL. The CDR3 runs to 16 residues. Losses at the gene ends were 3 bases for V and 4 bases for J; bases not matched to a gene: 9. The CDR3 nucleotides are TGCGCCAGCAGCCAGCCGGGACAGGTGTTTCCAGATACGCAGTATTTT. It specifies CASSQPGQVFPDTQYF.

The V gene is TRBV7-9, the J gene TRBJ2-7; 8 bases map to TRBD2. This CDR3 has 15 amino acids. CDR1 is SEHNR and CDR2 is FQNEAQ in the germline V gene (reference sequence). V was clipped by 5 bases and J by 4 bases; unmatched bases: 10. DNA for the CDR3: TGTGCCAGCAGCCGGGGGGGGACACCTCCGTACGAGCAGTACTTC. Amino acid sequence: CASSRGGTPPYEQYF.

V is TRBV28 and J is TRBJ2-6; 7 bases map to TRBD2. CDR1 is MDHEN and CDR2 is SYDVKM in the germline V gene. After removal of 5 bases from V and 2 bases from J, the junction contained 9 bases not matched to a gene. The length of the CDR3 is 17 residues. The CDR3 DNA reads TGTGCCAGCAGTCCCCGCCCGGCGGGAGCTGGGGCCAACGTCCTGACTTTC. This codes for CASSPRPAGAGANVLTF.

V is TRBV19 and J is TRBJ1-2, with TRBD1 identical over 7 bases. This CDR3 is 14 amino acids long. The germline V gene has CDR1 LNHDA and CDR2 SQIVND (reference sequence). The V and J ends lost 7 bases and 6 bases, in that order; junction bases with no gene match: 11. In DNA, the CDR3 is TGTGCCAGTATATCCCGGGACAGAGCTAATGGCTACACCTTC. Its translation is CASISRDRANGYTF.

The gene calls are TRBV6-5 and TRBJ1-2; D perhaps matches TRBD1 (5 bases). V was shortened by 3 bases and J by 2 bases, with 13 bases between the two germline ends. The CDR3 consists of 15 residues. Germline lookup yields CDR1 MNHEY and CDR2 SVGAGI. The CDR3 DNA follows: TGTGCCAGCAGTTATTTCCGCGGGACGAACTATGGCTACACCTTC. Protein: CASSYFRGTNYGYTF.

With respect to this clone: The conserved phenylalanine or tryptophan is not found at the CDR3 terminus, so this likely reflects a read error. The J gene is TRBJ1-1, the V gene TRBV7-6; D gene unclear. The CDR3 totals 13 residues. Per the germline V gene, CDR1 is SGHVS and CDR2 is FNYEAQ. V lost 4 bases and J 11 bases, leaving 17 bases between the germline ends. DNA of the CDR3: TGTGCCAGCAGCTCCCACAGTAACCTCATCGCTTTCCTT. Translated, it gives CASSSHSNLIAFL.

The chain links TRBV13 to TRBJ2-5; no firm D call. Trimming removed 4 bases from V and 7 bases from J, with 7 bases in between. The length of the CDR3 is 11 residues. Per germline, CDR1 PRHDT and CDR2 FYEKMQ (reference sequence). The CDR3 nucleotides read TGTGCCAGCAGCTACGGTGGGACCCAGTACTTC. Its protein product is CASSYGGTQYF.

This chain links TRBV18 with TRBJ2-1; the D gene is possibly TRBD2 (6 bases). The germline V gene has CDR1 KGHSH and CDR2 LQKENI. The CDR3 totals 15 residues. With 3 bases removed from V and 6 bases from J, the gap between germline ends came to 15 bases. This CDR3 is CASSPAGEAGNEQFF. CDR3 sequence (DNA): TGTGCCAGCTCACCCGCCGGGGAGGCCGGCAATGAGCAGTTCTTC. Complete variable domain (other parts from reference TRBV18 and TRBJ2-1): NAGVMQNPRHLVRRRGQEARLRCSPMKGHSHVYWYRQLPEEGLKFMVYLQKENIIDESGMPKERFSAEFPKEGPSILRIQQVVRGDSAAYFCASSPAGEAGNEQFFGPGTRLTVL.

The chain combines TRBV5-6 with TRBJ1-1; the match to TRBD1 covers 9 bases. With V trimmed by 6 bases and J by 7 bases, 7 bases remained unmatched. Germline assignment: CDR1 SGHDT and CDR2 YYEEEE. CDR3 size: 13 residues. CDR3 coding DNA: TGTGCCAGCAACGCCGGGGACAGGGATGAAGCTTTCTTT. Residues: CASNAGDRDEAFF.

V gene TRBV4-2 combines with J gene TRBJ2-3, with 10 bases fitting TRBD2. From germline, CDR1 is LGHNA and CDR2 YNFKEQ. This CDR3 contains 16 residues. V was pared by 4 bases and J by 3 bases, with 7 bases of the junction left unmatched. CDR3 region: CASSRGLAEGTDTQYF. CDR3 in DNA: TGTGCCAGCAGCCGCGGACTAGCGGAGGGGACAGATACGCAGTATTTT.

The rearrangement joins TRBV30 to TRBJ1-2; D might be TRBD1 (5 bases). The germline CDR1 and CDR2 sequences are GTSNPN and SVGIG (reference sequence). This CDR3 comprises 15 residues. Between the trimmed V and J ends, which lost 4 bases and 4 bases, there was a span of 19 bases. CDR3 region: CAWIEGVPALYGYTF. The DNA of the CDR3 is TGTGCCTGGATCGAAGGGGTCCCCGCCCTCTATGGCTACACCTTC.

V gene TRBV4-3 combines with J gene TRBJ2-7; 7 bases map to TRBD2. The CDR3 contains 15 residues. Trimming took 1 base from V and 3 from J; bases not matched to a gene: 6. The V gene's germline CDR1 is LGHNA and CDR2 YSLEER. CDR3 in DNA: TGCGCCAGCAGCCAAGGGAGGACTAGTCTCTACGAGCAGTACTTC. Translated, it gives CASSQGRTSLYEQYF.

This chain links TRBV6-1 with TRBJ2-2, with D tentatively TRBD2 (6 bases). This CDR3 has 13 residues. V lost 3 bases, J lost 10 bases, and 12 bases lay in between. Germline values: CDR1 MNHNS, CDR2 SASEGT. Here the CDR3 DNA reads TGTGCCAGCAGTGAGCGGGGCGGCATGGAGCTGTTTTTT. Translating it yields CASSERGGMELFF.

The chain links TRBV15 to TRBJ2-2; weak D call: TRBD1 (6 bases). The germline CDR1 and CDR2 sequences are LNHNV and YYDKDF (reference sequence). This CDR3 is built from 15 residues. V was trimmed by 7 bases and J by 1 base, leaving 13 bases between them. The CDR3 here is CATTLGTLNTGELFF. The CDR3, as DNA: TGTGCCACCACCCTAGGGACACTGAACACCGGGGAGCTGTTTTTT.

The chain combines TRBV18 with TRBJ2-1, with TRBD2 matching 14 bases. This CDR3 spans 16 amino acids. The junction had 3 bases not matched to a gene; V was cut back by 5 bases and J by 3 bases. Germline loops: CDR1 KGHSH, CDR2 LQKENI. The CDR3 DNA reads as TGTGCCAGCTCATCGGGACTAGCGGGAGACTACAATGAGCAGTTCTTC. Translated, it gives CASSSGLAGDYNEQFF.

The V gene is TRBV7-9, the J gene TRBJ2-1; D is perhaps TRBD2 (6 bases). The CDR3 spans 13 residues. V lost 5 bases and J lost 4, with 9 bases in between. CDR1 and CDR2 from the germline V gene are SEHNR and FQNEAQ (reference sequence). In DNA form, the CDR3 reads TGTGCCAGCAGCCGGGACTTTTACAATGAGCAGTTCTTC. Translation: CASSRDFYNEQFF.

The V gene is TRBV6-6, the J gene TRBJ1-1; possible D gene TRBD1, 5 bases. The CDR3 sequence is 16 residues long. V gave up 2 bases and J gave up 1 base, with 14 bases separating them. Looked up from germline, CDR1 is MNHNY and CDR2 is SVGAGI (reference sequence). The CDR3, as DNA: TGTGCCAGCAGTTACCTCAGTCAGGGTGAGAACACTGAAGCTTTCTTT. This sequence encodes CASSYLSQGENTEAFF.

The chain joins TRBV7-9 to TRBJ1-3; 7 nucleotides line up with TRBD1. This CDR3 is 14 amino acids long. The ends lost 7 bases at V and 2 bases at J; junction bases unmatched: 5. The germline V gene has CDR1 SEHNR and CDR2 FQNEAQ (reference sequence). CDR3 amino acids: CASTTTGAGNTIYF. In DNA, the CDR3 is TGTGCCAGCACCACTACAGGGGCTGGAAACACCATATATTTT.

The rearrangement uses TRBV6-1 and TRBJ2-7, with TRBD2 as a possible D gene (7 bases). Trimming stripped 4 bases from V and 2 bases from J, with 12 bases between. CDR3 length equals 14 residues. From germline, CDR1 is MNHNS and CDR2 SASEGT. For the CDR3, the DNA is TGTGCCAGCAGTGGGCGGGGGCTAGCCTACGAGCAGTACTTC. Its protein is CASSGRGLAYEQYF.

CDR3 coding DNA: TGTGCCAGCAGCTTCGGACGGACGGGGGAGCAGTACTTC. It specifies CASSFGRTGEQYF. The J gene is TRBJ2-7, the V gene TRBV5-4, with TRBD2 as a possible D gene (5 bases). Germline assignment: CDR1 SGHNT and CDR2 YYREEE (reference sequence). The germline V and J ends were trimmed by 2 bases and 7 bases, with 13 bases remaining between them. This CDR3 spans 13 amino acids.

The J gene is TRBJ1-2, the V gene TRBV30, with D possibly being TRBD1 (6 bases). The CDR3 spans 15 residues. Germline V gene lookup returns CDR1 GTSNPN and CDR2 SVGIG (reference sequence). V lost 0 bases, J lost 1 base, and 12 bases lay in between. CDR3: CAWSVGGARNYGYTF. The CDR3 DNA sequence: TGTGCCTGGAGTGTCGGGGGGGCTCGTAACTATGGCTACACCTTC.